The 4 T cell receptor beta chains listed next were all sequenced from one sample in a study of beta chain features in type 1 diabetes. Whole-study results and caveats: All four CD4+ subsets of Type 1 diabetes patients contained TCRB CDR3s that were moderately but significantly shorter.

No antigen has been assigned to these receptors. Expressed TCRB transcripts were sequenced because the entire RNA isolate underwent reverse transcription. Using immunoSEQ multiplex PCR, the repertoire was profiled, and TCRdb retains in-frame clones only, with some absent. The sample shows 300,000 to 400,000 clones, roughly a tenth of them seen only once. The sample comprised central memory CD4+ T cells from blood. The receptors were sampled from a man younger than 40 with type 1 diabetes.

This clone was detected only a few times. The chain carries TRBV5-6 and TRBJ2-5, with D possibly matching TRBD2 (6 bases). V dropped 7 bases and J dropped 2 bases, with 12 bases sitting between them. The length of the CDR3 is 13 residues. The germline gives CDR1 SGHDT, CDR2 YYEEEE. CDR3 amino acids: CASGTGEQETQYF. The CDR3 coding sequence is TGTGCCAGCGGAACGGGGGAACAAGAGACCCAGTACTTC.

V and J are TRBV28 and TRBJ2-2; TRBD1 matches 7 bases. The CDR3 spans 14 residues. V shed 10 bases, J shed 0 bases, and the junction held 5 bases outside the gene matches. Germline CDR1 MDHEN, CDR2 SYDVKM. The CDR3 is CATRGTANTGELFF. Here the CDR3 DNA reads TGTGCCACCAGAGGGACAGCGAACACCGGGGAGCTGTTTTTT.

The sample holds a few counts of this clone. The chain combines TRBV27 with TRBJ1-4, with no clear D. The CDR3 totals 16 residues. From germline, CDR1 is MNHEY and CDR2 SMNVEV (reference sequence). Between the trimmed V and J ends, which lost 6 bases and 8 bases, there was a span of 22 bases. The CDR3 DNA is TGTGCCAGCAGACCTTTCGTAGGACGCGACGGGGAAAAACTGTTTTTT. Translated: CASRPFVGRDGEKLFF. The full variable domain, its missing parts supplied by reference TRBV27 and TRBJ1-4, is EAQVTQNPRYLITVTGKKLTVTCSQNMNHEYMSWYRQDPGLGLRQIYYSMNVEVTDKGDVPEGYKVSRKEKRNFPLILESPSPNQTSLYFCASRPFVGRDGEKLFFGSGTQLSVL.

This clone was observed a handful of times. The chain joins TRBV4-1 to TRBJ2-5; the D is unclear. V was trimmed by 4 bases and J by 1 base, leaving 13 bases between them. Germline V CDR1 and CDR2: MGHRA, YSYEKL. The CDR3 is 15 amino acids. The CDR3 DNA is TGCGCCAGCAGCCCCAATAAAGCGATCCAAGAGACCCAGTACTTC. Translation gives CASSPNKAIQETQYF.